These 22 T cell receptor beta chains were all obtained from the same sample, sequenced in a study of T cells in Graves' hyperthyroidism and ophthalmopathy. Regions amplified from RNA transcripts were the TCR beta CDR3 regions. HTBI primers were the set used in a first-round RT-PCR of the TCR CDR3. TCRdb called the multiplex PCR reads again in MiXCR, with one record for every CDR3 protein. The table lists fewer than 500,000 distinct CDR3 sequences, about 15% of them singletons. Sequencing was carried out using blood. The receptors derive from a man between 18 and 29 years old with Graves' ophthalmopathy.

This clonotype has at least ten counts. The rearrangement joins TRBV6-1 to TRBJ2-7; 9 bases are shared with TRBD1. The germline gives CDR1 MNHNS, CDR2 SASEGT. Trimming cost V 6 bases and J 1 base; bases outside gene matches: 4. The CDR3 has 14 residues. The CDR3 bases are TGTGCCAGCAGACGGACAGGGGCGTCCTACGAGCAGTACTTC. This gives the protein CASRRTGASYEQYF.

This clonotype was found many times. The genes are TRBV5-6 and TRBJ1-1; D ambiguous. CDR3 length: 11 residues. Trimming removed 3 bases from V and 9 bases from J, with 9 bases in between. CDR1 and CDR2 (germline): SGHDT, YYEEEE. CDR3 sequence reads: CASSSGRKAFF. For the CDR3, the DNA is TGTGCCAGCAGCTCGGGGAGGAAAGCTTTCTTT. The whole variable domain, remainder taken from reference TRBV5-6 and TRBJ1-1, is DAGVTQSPTHLIKTRGQQVTLRCSPKSGHDTVSWYQQALGQGPQFIFQYYEEEERQRGNFPDRFSGHQFPNYSSELNVNALLLGDSALYLCASSSGRKAFFGQGTRLTVV.

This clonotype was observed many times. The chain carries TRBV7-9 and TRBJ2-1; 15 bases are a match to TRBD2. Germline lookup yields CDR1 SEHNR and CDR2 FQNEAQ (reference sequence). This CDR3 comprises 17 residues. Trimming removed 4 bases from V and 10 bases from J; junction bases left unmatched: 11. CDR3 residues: CASSSPPGTSGRLEQFF. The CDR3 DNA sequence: TGTGCCAGCAGCTCACCTCCCGGGACTAGCGGGAGGTTGGAGCAGTTCTTC.

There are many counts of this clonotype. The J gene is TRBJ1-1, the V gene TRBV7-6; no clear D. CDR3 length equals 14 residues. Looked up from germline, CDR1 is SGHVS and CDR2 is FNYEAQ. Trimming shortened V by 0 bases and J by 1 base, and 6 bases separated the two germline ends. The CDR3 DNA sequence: TGTGCCAGCAGCTTAGCGGGCCCGAACACTGAAGCTTTCTTT. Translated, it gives CASSLAGPNTEAFF.

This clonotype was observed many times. The CDR3 DNA sequence: TGCAGTGCGTGGAGCGGTTTTAGCCGATACGAGCAGTACTTC. Its translation: CSAWSGFSRYEQYF. This chain links TRBV20-1 with TRBJ2-7, with TRBD2 as a possible D gene (5 bases). Per germline, CDR1 DFQATT and CDR2 SNEGSKA (reference sequence). This CDR3 spans 14 amino acids. Between the trimmed V and J ends, which lost 6 bases and 4 bases, there was a span of 19 bases.

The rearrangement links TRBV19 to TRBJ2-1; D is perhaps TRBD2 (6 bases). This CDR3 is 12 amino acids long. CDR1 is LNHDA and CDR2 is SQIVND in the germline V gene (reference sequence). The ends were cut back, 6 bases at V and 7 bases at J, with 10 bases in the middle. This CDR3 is CASRARGNEQFF. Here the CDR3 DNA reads TGTGCCAGTAGGGCTCGGGGGAATGAGCAGTTCTTC.

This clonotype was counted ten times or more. DNA for the CDR3: TGTGCCAGCAGTGAAACTCCTTACTACGAGCAGTACTTC. Amino acid sequence: CASSETPYYEQYF. The genes are TRBV6-1 and TRBJ2-7; D is ambiguous. Germline assignment: CDR1 MNHNS and CDR2 SASEGT. The CDR3 sequence is 13 residues long. V lost 2 bases and J 3 bases, leaving 8 bases between the germline ends.

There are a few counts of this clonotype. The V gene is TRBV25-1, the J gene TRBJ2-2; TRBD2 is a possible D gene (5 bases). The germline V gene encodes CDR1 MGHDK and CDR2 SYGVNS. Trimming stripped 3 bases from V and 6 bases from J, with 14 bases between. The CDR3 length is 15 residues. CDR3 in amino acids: CASSDWLAYPGELFF. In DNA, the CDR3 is TGTGCCAGCAGTGATTGGCTAGCTTACCCCGGGGAGCTGTTTTTT.

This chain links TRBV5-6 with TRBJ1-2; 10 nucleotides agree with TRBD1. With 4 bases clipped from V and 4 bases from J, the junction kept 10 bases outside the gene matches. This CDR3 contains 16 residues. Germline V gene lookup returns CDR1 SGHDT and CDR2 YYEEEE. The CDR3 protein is CASSLGGTGEFYGYTF. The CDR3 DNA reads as TGTGCCAGCAGCCTCGGAGGGACAGGGGAATTCTATGGCTACACCTTC.

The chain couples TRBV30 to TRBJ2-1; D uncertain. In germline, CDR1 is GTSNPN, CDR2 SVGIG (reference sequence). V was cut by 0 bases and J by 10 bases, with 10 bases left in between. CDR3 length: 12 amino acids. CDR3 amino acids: CAWSVPAREQFF. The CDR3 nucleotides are TGTGCCTGGAGTGTACCGGCGCGAGAGCAGTTCTTC.

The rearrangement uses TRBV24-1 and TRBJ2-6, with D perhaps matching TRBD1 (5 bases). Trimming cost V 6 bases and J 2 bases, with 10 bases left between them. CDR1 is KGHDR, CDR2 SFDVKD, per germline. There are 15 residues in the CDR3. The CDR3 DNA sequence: TGTGCCACCAGTCACCCCAGGGCTGGGGCCAACGTCCTGACTTTC. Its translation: CATSHPRAGANVLTF.

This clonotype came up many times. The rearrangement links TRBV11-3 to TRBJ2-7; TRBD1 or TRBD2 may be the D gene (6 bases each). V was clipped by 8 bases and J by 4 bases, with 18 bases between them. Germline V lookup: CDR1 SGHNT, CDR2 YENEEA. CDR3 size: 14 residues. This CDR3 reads CASSTGGGFYEQYF. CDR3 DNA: TGTGCCAGCTCGACAGGAGGGGGTTTTTACGAGCAGTACTTC.

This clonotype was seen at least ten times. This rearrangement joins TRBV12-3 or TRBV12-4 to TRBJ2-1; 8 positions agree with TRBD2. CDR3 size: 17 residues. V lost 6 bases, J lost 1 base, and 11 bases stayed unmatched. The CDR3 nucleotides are TGTGCCAGCAGGGACGGCAGCGGGAGAAGGTCCTACAATGAGCAGTTCTTC. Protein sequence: CASRDGSGRRSYNEQFF.

CDR3 bases: TGTGCCAGTAGTATCGAGGGCTGGGAGCTGTTTTTT. Amino acids: CASSIEGWELFF. The V call is TRBV19, the J call TRBJ2-2; tentatively, D is TRBD2 (5 bases). V dropped 3 bases and J dropped 9 bases, with 8 bases sitting between them. The CDR3 has 12 residues. Germline lookup yields CDR1 LNHDA and CDR2 SQIVND (reference sequence). Combining the CDR3 with reference TRBV19 and TRBJ2-2 gives the whole variable domain DGGITQSPKYLFRKEGQNVTLSCEQNLNHDAMYWYRQDPGQGLRLIYYSQIVNDFQKGDIAEGYSVSREKKESFPLTVTSAQKNPTAFYLCASSIEGWELFFGEGSRLTVL.

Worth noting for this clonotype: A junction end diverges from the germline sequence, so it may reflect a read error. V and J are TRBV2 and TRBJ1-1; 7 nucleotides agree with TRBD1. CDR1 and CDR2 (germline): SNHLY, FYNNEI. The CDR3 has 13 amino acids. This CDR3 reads CASGNQGDTEAFF. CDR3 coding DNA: TGTGCCAGCGGGAACCAGGGGGACACTGAAGCTTTTTTT.

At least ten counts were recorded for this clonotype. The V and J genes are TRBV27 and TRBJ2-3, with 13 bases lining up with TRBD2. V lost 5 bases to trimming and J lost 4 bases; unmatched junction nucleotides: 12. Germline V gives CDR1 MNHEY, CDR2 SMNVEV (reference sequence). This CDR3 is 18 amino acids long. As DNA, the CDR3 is TGTGCCAGCAGTCCCTTGACTAGCGGGGGGTGGATCTCAGATACGCAGTATTTT. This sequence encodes CASSPLTSGGWISDTQYF.

This CDR3 reads CATSDGGLAYEQYF. CDR3 nucleotide sequence: TGTGCCACCAGTGATGGGGGCTTAGCCTACGAGCAGTACTTC. This chain joins TRBV24-1 and TRBJ2-7, with D perhaps TRBD1 (6 bases). The CDR3 totals 14 residues. Germline CDR1 and CDR2: KGHDR and SFDVKD. Trimming removed 3 bases from V and 2 bases from J, with 10 bases in between.

Here the CDR3 reads CASRRDSTYGYTF. The CDR3 coding sequence is TGTGCCAGCAGGCGGGACAGCACTTATGGCTACACCTTC. The rearrangement links TRBV6-1 to TRBJ1-2; 7 bases align to TRBD1. V trimming: 6 bases; J trimming: 5 bases; junction bases outside the gene matches: 6. This CDR3 is built from 13 residues. Germline-derived CDR1 and CDR2 are MNHNS and SASEGT.

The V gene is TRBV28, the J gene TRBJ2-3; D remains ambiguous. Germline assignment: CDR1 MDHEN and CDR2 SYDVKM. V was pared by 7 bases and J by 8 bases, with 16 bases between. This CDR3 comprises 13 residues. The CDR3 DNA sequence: TGTGCCAGCAATAGACTCGATCTGGGTACGCAGTATTTT. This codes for CASNRLDLGTQYF. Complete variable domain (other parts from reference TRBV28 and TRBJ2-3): DVKVTQSSRYLVKRTGEKVFLECVQDMDHENMFWYRQDPGLGLRLIYFSYDVKMKEKGDIPEGYSVSREKKERFSLILESASTNQTSMYLCASNRLDLGTQYFGPGTRLTVL.

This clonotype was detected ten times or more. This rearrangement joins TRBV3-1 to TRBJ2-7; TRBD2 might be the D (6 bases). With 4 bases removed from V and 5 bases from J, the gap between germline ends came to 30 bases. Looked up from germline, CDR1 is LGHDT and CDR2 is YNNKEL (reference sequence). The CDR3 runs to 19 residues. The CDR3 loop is CASSPLLYYGAGGAHEQYF. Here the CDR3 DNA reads TGTGCCAGCAGCCCATTACTCTACTACGGAGCCGGGGGAGCCCACGAGCAGTACTTC.

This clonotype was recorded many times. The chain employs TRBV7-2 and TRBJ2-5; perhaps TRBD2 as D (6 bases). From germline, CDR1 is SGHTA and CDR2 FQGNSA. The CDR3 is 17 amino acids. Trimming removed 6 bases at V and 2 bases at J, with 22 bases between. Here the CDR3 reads CASSQTSPAGKQETQYF. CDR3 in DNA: TGTGCCAGCAGTCAAACCAGTCCAGCGGGCAAGCAAGAGACCCAGTACTTC.

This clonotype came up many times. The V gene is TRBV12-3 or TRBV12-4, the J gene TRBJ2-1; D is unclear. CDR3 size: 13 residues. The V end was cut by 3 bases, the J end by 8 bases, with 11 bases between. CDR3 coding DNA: TGTGCCAGCAGTTTGTCCCCCGTGGATGAGCAGTTCTTC. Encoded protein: CASSLSPVDEQFF.